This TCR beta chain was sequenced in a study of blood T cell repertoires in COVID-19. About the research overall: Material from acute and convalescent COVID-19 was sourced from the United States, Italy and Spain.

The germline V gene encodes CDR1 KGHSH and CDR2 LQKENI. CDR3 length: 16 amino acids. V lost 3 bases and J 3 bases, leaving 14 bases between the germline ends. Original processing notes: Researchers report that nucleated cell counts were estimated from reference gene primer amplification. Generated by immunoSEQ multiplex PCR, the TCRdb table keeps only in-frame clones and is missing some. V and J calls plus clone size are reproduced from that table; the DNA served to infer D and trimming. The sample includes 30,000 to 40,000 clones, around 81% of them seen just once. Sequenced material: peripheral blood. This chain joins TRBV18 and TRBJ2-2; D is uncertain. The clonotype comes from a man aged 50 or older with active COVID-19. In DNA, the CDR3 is TGTGCCAGCTCACCCGGGTCGGCAGCATACACCGGGGAGCTGTTTTTT. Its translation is CASSPGSAAYTGELFF.